This T cell receptor (beta chain) was sequenced for a study of beta chain features in type 1 diabetes. General study results and limits: TCRB repertoires of naive, central memory and Treg cells appeared more similar among patients than among healthy donors. Researchers cautioned that cDNA sequencing could over-represent cells with high TCR expression. Junctions at VDJ sites from type 1 diabetes patients had fewer insertions and more deletions.

The CDR3 is 18 amino acids. CDR1 LNHDA and CDR2 SQIVND come from the germline V gene (reference sequence). Trimming removed 6 bases from V and 1 base from J, with 24 bases in between. Sequencing targeted expressed TCRB transcripts, as all isolated RNA had been reverse transcribed. Profiling relied on immunoSEQ multiplex PCR, and the TCRdb table lists in-frame clones only, not all of them. Here the sample spans some 25,000 clones, over 60% being singletons. Cells sorted by CD45RO/CCR7/CD25/CD127/CD95/CD27 comprised CD4+ naive, central memory, regulatory and stem cell-like memory cells. Points on this clone: The antigen is undetermined.

The receptor's source is a woman in her 40s in good health. V usage is TRBV19 and J usage is TRBJ1-1, with D possibly matching TRBD1 (6 bases). The specimen sequenced was Tregs from blood. The CDR3 region has the DNA TGTGCCAGTAGCGTCGGCATTGGTCACAGGGTGGAGAACACTGAAGCTTTCTTT. Its protein product is CASSVGIGHRVENTEAFF.